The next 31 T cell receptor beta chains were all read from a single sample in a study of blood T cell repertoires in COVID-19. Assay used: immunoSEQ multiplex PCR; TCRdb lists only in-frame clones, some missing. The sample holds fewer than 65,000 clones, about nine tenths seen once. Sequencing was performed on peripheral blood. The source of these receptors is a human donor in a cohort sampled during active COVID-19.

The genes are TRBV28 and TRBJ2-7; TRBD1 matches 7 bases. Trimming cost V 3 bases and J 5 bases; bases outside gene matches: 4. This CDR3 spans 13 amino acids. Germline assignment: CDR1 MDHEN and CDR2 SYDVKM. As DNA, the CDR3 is TGTGCCAGCAGTTTGGACAGGTTGAACGAGCAGTACTTC. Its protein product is CASSLDRLNEQYF.

CDR3 region: CASSKPPPGQGAYEQYF. The CDR3 DNA sequence: TGTGCCAGTAGTAAGCCCCCACCGGGACAGGGGGCCTACGAGCAGTACTTC. The V gene is TRBV19, the J gene TRBJ2-7; 11 nucleotides agree with TRBD1. The J segment lost 2 bases and the V segment lost 4 bases, leaving 10 bases of the junction unmatched. Germline assignment: CDR1 LNHDA and CDR2 SQIVND (reference sequence). The length of the CDR3 is 17 residues.

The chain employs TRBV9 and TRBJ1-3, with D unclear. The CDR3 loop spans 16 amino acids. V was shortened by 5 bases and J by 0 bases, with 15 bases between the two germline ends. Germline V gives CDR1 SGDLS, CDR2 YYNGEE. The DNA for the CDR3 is TGTGCCAGCAGTCCTCTTTTCCGGAGCTCTGGAAACACCATATATTTT. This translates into CASSPLFRSSGNTIYF.

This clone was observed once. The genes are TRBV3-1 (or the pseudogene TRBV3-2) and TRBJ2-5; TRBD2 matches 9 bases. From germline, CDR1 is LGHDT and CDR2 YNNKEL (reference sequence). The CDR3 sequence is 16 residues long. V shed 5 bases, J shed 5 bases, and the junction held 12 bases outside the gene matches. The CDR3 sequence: CASSTTVAGVLETQYF. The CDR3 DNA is TGTGCCAGCAGCACCACTGTAGCGGGAGTTTTGGAGACCCAGTACTTC.

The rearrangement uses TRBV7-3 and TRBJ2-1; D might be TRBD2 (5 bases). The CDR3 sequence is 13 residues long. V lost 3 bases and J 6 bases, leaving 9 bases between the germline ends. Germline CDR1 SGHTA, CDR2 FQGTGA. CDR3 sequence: CASSFLSGNEQFF. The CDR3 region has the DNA TGTGCCAGCAGCTTTTTAAGCGGCAATGAGCAGTTCTTC.

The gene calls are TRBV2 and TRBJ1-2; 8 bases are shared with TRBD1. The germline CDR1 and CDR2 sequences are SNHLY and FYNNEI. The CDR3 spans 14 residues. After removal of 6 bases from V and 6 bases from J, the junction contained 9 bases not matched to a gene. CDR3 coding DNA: TGTGCCAGCAGAGGGACAGGTTTGAGGAATGGCTACACCTTC. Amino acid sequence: CASRGTGLRNGYTF.

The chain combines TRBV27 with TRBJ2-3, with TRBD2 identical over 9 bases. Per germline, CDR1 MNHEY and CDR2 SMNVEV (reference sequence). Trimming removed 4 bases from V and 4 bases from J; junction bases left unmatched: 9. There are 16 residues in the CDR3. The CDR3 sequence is CASSSPWAGGSDTQYF. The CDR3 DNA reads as TGTGCCAGCAGTTCCCCATGGGCGGGAGGGTCAGATACGCAGTATTTT.

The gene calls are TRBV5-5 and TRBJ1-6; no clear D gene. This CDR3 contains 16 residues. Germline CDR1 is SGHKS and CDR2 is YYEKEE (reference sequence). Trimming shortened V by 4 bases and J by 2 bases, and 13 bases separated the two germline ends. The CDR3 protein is CASSRRVGAYNSPLHF. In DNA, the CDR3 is TGTGCCAGCAGCCGACGAGTGGGCGCCTATAATTCACCCCTCCACTTT.

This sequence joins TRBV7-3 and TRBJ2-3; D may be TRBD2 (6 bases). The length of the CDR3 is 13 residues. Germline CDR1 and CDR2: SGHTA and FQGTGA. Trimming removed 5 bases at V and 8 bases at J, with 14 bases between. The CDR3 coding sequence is TGTGCCAGCAGCCTCTCGGGAGAGGGTACGCAGTATTTT. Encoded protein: CASSLSGEGTQYF.

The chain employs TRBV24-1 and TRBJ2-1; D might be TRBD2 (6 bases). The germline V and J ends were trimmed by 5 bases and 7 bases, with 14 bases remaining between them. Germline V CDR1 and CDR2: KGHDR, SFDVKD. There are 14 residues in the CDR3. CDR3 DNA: TGTGCCACCAGTGGGTGGGCGGCGGGGAATGAGCAGTTCTTC. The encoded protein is CATSGWAAGNEQFF.

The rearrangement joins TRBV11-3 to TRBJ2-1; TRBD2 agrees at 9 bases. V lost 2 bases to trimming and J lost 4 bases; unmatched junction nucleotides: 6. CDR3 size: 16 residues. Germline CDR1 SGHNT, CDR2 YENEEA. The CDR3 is CASSLRLAGPYNEQFF. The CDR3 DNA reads TGTGCCAGCAGCTTACGTCTAGCGGGACCATACAATGAGCAGTTCTTC.

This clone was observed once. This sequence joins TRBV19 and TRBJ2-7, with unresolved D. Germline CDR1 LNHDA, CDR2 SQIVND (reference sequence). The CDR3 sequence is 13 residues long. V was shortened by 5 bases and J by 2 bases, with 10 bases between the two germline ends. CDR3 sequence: CASSQEGTYEQYF. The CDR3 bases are TGTGCCAGTAGTCAGGAAGGAACCTACGAGCAGTACTTC.

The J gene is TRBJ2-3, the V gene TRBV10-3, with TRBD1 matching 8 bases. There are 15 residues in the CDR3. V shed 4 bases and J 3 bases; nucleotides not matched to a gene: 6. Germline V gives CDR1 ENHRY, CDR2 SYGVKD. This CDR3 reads CAISARQGSTDTQYF. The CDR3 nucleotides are TGTGCCATCAGTGCGAGACAGGGGTCGACAGATACGCAGTATTTT.

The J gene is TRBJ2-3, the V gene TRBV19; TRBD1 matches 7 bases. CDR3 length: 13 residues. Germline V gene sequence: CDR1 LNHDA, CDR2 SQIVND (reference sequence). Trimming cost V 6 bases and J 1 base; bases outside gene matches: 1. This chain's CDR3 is CASSGQGTDTQYF. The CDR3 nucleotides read TGTGCCAGTAGCGGACAGGGCACAGATACGCAGTATTTT.

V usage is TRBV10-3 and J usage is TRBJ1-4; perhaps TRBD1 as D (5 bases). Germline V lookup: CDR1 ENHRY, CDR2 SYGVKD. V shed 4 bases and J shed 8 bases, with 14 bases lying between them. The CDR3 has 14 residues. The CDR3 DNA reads TGTGCCATCAGTGGGACATCCTTTACCGAAAAACTGTTTTTT. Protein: CAISGTSFTEKLFF.

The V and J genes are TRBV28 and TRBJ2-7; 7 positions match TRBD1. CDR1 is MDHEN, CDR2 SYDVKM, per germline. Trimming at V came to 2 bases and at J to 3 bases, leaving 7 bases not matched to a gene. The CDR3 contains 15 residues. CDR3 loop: CASSLPGQTFYEQYF. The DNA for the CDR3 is TGTGCCAGCAGTTTACCGGGACAGACGTTCTACGAGCAGTACTTC.

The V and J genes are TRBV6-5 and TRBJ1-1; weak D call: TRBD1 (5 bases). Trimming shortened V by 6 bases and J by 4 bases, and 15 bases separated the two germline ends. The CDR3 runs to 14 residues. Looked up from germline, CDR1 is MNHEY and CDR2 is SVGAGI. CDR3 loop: CASSPGGYGTEAFF. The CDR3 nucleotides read TGTGCCAGCAGCCCCGGGGGATACGGCACTGAAGCTTTCTTT.

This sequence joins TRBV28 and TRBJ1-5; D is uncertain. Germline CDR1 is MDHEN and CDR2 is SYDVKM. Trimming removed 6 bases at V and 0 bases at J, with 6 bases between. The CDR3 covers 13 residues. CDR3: CASRLNSNQPQHF. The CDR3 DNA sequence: TGTGCCAGCAGGCTAAATAGCAATCAGCCCCAGCATTTT.

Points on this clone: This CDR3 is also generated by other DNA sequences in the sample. CDR3 amino acids: CASSLGTGTYEQYV. CDR3 coding DNA: TGCGCCAGCAGCCTCGGGACAGGGACCTACGAGCAGTACGTC. The genes are TRBV5-1 and TRBJ2-7, with 9 bases matching TRBD1. CDR3 length: 14 residues. Trimming removed 4 bases from V and 2 bases from J; junction bases left unmatched: 4. The germline V gene has CDR1 SGHRS and CDR2 YFSETQ.

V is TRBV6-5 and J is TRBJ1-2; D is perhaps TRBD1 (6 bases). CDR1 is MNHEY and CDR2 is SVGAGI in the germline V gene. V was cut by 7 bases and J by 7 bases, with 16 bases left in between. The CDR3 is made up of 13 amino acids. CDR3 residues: CASTITGSSGYTF. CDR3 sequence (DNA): TGTGCCAGCACCATCACAGGGTCGAGTGGCTACACCTTC.

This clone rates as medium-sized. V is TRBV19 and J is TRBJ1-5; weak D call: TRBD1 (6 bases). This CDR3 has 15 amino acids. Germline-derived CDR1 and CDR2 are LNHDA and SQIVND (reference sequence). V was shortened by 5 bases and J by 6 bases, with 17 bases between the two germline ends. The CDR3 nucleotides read TGTGCCAGTAGTCGGGACACTCTCGTACGTCAGCCCCAGCATTTT. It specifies CASSRDTLVRQPQHF.

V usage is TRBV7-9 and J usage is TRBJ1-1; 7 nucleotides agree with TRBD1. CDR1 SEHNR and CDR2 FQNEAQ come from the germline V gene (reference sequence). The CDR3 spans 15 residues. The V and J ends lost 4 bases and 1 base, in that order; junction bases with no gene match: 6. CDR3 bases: TGTGCCAGCAGCTCCCGACAGGGTAGGAACACTGAAGCTTTCTTT. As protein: CASSSRQGRNTEAFF. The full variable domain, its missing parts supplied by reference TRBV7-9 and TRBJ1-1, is DTGVSQNPRHKITKRGQNVTFRCDPISEHNRLYWYRQTLGQGPEFLTYFQNEAQLEKSRLLSDRFSAERPKGSFSTLEIQRTEQGDSAMYLCASSSRQGRNTEAFFGQGTRLTVV.

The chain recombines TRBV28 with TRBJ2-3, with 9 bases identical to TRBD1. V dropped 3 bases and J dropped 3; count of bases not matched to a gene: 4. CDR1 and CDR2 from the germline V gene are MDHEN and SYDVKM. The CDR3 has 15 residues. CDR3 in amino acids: CASSFTGGGTDTQYF. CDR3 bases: TGTGCCAGCAGTTTTACAGGGGGCGGGACAGATACGCAGTATTTT.

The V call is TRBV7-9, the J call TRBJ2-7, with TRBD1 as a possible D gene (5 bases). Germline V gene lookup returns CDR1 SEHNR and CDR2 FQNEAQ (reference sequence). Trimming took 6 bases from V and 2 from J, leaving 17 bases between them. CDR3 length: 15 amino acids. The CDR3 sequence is CASSSGFTPTYEQYF. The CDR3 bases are TGTGCCAGCAGTTCAGGGTTCACGCCGACCTACGAGCAGTACTTC.

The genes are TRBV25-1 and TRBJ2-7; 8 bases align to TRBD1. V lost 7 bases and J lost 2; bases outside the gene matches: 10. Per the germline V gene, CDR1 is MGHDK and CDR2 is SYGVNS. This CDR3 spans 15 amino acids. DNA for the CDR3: TGTGCCAGCACCCCGACCGGGACAGGCCCCTACGAGCAGTACTTC. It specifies CASTPTGTGPYEQYF.

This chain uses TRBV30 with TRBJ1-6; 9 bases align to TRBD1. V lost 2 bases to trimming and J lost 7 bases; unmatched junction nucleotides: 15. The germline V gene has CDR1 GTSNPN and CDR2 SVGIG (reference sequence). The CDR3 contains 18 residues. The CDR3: CAWSPGTGMKVRNSPLHF. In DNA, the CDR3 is TGTGCCTGGAGTCCCGGGACAGGGATGAAAGTTAGGAATTCACCCCTCCACTTT.

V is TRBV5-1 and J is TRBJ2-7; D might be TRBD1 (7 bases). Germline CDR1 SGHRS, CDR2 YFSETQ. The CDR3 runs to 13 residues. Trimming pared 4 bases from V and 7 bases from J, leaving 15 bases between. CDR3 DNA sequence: TGCGCCAGCAGCCTGGAGGGGGCAGGAGAGCAGTACGTC. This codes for CASSLEGAGEQYV.

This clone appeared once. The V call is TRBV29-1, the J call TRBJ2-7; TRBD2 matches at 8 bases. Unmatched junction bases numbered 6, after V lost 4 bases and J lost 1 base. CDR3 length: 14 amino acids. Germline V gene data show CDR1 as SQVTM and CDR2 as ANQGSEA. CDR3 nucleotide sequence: TGCAGCGTTGCGGTCTTAGCGGGGTCCTACGAGCAGTACTTC. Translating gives CSVAVLAGSYEQYF.

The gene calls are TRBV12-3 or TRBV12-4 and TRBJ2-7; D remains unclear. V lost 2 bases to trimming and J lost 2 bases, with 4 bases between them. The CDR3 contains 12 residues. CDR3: CASSLNTYEQYF. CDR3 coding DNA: TGTGCCAGCAGTTTAAACACCTACGAGCAGTACTTC.

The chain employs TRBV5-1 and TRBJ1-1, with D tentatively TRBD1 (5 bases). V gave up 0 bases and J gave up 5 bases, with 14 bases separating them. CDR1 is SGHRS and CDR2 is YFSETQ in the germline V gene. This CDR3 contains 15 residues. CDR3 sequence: CASSLGSGGGTEAFF. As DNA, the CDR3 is TGCGCCAGCAGCTTGGGGTCAGGCGGGGGGACTGAAGCTTTCTTT.

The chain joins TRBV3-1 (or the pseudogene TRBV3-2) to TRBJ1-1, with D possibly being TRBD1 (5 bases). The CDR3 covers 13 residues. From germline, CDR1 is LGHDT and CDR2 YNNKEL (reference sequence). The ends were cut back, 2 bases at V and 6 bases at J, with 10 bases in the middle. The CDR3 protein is CASSQKGRAEAFF. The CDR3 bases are TGTGCCAGCAGCCAAAAGGGGAGGGCTGAAGCTTTCTTT.